This entry lists 6 T cell receptor beta chains sequenced from one sample in a study of identical twins. TCRdb redid the calling of the 5' RACE reads with MiXCR, one entry per CDR3 protein. The sample includes fewer than 250,000 distinct CDR3 sequences, 15% to 20% of them seen just once. These data were also filed under a second study, of T cells expressing NK-cell markers.

Source material: CD8+ T cells sorted from blood. These TCRs come from a woman aged 18-29 years in good health.

This clonotype was seen a few times. This chain joins TRBV9 and TRBJ2-2; a weak D match, TRBD2 (5 bases). Trimming removed 7 bases at V and 6 bases at J, with 10 bases between. CDR1 is SGDLS, CDR2 YYNGEE, per germline. This CDR3 has 12 residues. CDR3 nucleotides: TGTGCCAGCGGAGGATTTCCCGGGGAGCTGTTTTTT. Protein: CASGGFPGELFF.

This clonotype was found many times. J is TRBJ1-6 and V is TRBV5-1, with 8 bases aligning to TRBD1. The CDR3 contains 22 residues. Germline V gene sequence: CDR1 SGHRS, CDR2 YFSETQ. With 1 base clipped from V and 0 bases from J, the junction kept 18 bases outside the gene matches. The CDR3 loop is CASSLRPAWGQVPSSYNSPLHF. The CDR3 nucleotides read TGCGCCAGCAGCTTGCGACCGGCATGGGGACAGGTACCATCCTCCTATAATTCACCCCTCCACTTT. Using reference TRBV5-1 and TRBJ1-6 for the parts outside the CDR3, the full variable domain is KAGVTQTPRYLIKTRGQQVTLSCSPISGHRSVSWYQQTPGQGLQFLFEYFSETQRNKGNFPGRFSGRQFSNSRSEMNVSTLELGDSALYLCASSLRPAWGQVPSSYNSPLHFGNGTRLTVT.

This clonotype was seen only a few times. The chain joins TRBV5-1 to TRBJ1-1; D perhaps matches TRBD1 (5 bases). Germline-derived CDR1 and CDR2 are SGHRS and YFSETQ. The CDR3 covers 13 residues. Trimming cost V 0 bases and J 8 bases, with 11 bases left between them. CDR3 region: CASSLAEWGEAFF. DNA of the CDR3: TGCGCCAGCAGCTTGGCCGAGTGGGGCGAAGCTTTCTTT.

The chain couples TRBV5-5 to TRBJ2-7; TRBD1 might be the D (5 bases). The CDR3 loop spans 14 amino acids. CDR1 SGHKS and CDR2 YYEKEE come from the germline V gene (reference sequence). V shed 0 bases and J shed 5 bases, with 12 bases lying between them. CDR3 sequence reads: CASSLVDGRDEQYF. In DNA form, the CDR3 reads TGTGCCAGCAGCTTGGTCGATGGCAGGGACGAGCAGTACTTC.

The rearrangement links TRBV12-3 or TRBV12-4 to TRBJ1-1; no clear D. Trimming left V 10 bases short and J 1 base short, with 13 bases between. The CDR3 consists of 13 residues. DNA of the CDR3: TGTGCCACCGAGGAACACTCGAACACTGAAGCTTTCTTT. Translated: CATEEHSNTEAFF.

The V call is TRBV3-1, the J call TRBJ2-7, with D perhaps TRBD1 or TRBD2 (6 bases each). Trimming removed 1 base from V and 3 bases from J, with 19 bases in between. This CDR3 contains 17 residues. In germline, CDR1 is LGHDT, CDR2 YNNKEL (reference sequence). The CDR3 is CASSQGFGGPGVYEQYF. CDR3 sequence (DNA): TGTGCCAGCAGCCAAGGGTTTGGGGGGCCAGGAGTCTACGAGCAGTACTTC.